The following is a T cell receptor beta chain sequence with its context. Its matching antigen is unknown. These data belong to a study of T cell repertoires in cytomegalovirus infection. About the research overall: The authors used CMV epitopes that were HLA-C-restricted (recently identified) and HLA-B-restricted (well studied). It can be stated that public TCR beta signatures indicated CMV infection as well as a matching HLA type. Notes on the study in general: The response measured ex vivo was dominated by TCR beta clonotypes (HLA-C-restricted and CMV-specific).

CDR3 length: 15 amino acids. Germline V gives CDR1 MGHDK, CDR2 SYGVNS. Trimming pared 3 bases from V and 7 bases from J, leaving 16 bases between. TCRdb independently ran MiXCR on the reads; one entry per CDR3 protein. The sample records about 770,000 distinct CDR3 sequences, roughly 28% being singletons. This clonotype was sampled from a human donor in good health (CMV status not recorded). Some clones in this sample may be carry-over from other donors' samples. The sample here was cultured CD8+ T cells from PBMCs, taken from culture after CMV antigen stimulation. The chain couples TRBV25-1 to TRBJ1-5; D remains unclear. In DNA, the CDR3 is TGTGCCAGCAGTGACTCGGGTGCGTTAGAGCAGCCCCAGCATTTT. Its translation is CASSDSGALEQPQHF.